This T cell receptor (beta chain) was sequenced in a study of T cells in Graves' hyperthyroidism and ophthalmopathy. Study in general: Once the initial diagnosis was made, peripheral blood was obtained before any treatment. Study outcomes and limitations: The model's output predicted ophthalmopathy at a median of roughly seven months prior to onset. The blood repertoire included most of the expanded thyroid clonotypes above 0.001.

This clonotype was seen many times. The antigen is not known. Amplified TCR beta CDR3 regions came from RNA transcripts. The HTBI primer set was used in a first-round RT-PCR of the TCR CDR3. In TCRdb, the multiplex PCR reads were re-called with MiXCR into one record per CDR3 protein. This sample carries 600,000 or so distinct CDR3 sequences, around 13% of them seen once, and the ten largest clones take approximately 12%. Clinical symptoms, serum thyroxine, TRAb, thyroid ultrasound and orbital computed tomography established diagnosis. V was clipped by 1 base and J by 4 bases, with 13 bases between them. This CDR3 has 15 amino acids.

This chain joins TRBV12-3 or TRBV12-4 and TRBJ1-1, with D hard to call. Sequenced sample: blood. This TCR was sampled from a woman between 50 and 59 years old with Graves' ophthalmopathy. CDR3 sequence reads: CASSLGRFFITEAFF. The CDR3 DNA sequence: TGTGCCAGCAGTTTAGGGCGGTTTTTCATCACTGAAGCTTTCTTT.